This T cell receptor beta chain was profiled in a study of early T cells in non-severe SARS-CoV-2 infection. Study-wide context: Unsorted whole blood bulk RNA was sequenced, with unpaired chains. Study-wide points: The VDJdb matching leaned toward anti-spike CD8 responses and overlooked private and CD4 specificities.

This CDR3 has 15 amino acids. V shed 4 bases and J 0 bases; nucleotides not matched to a gene: 4. Germline V lookup: CDR1 SGHAT, CDR2 FQNNGV. The TCR library protocol was used to attach unique molecular identifiers. These identifiers were attached to individual cDNA molecules. One entry per CDR3 protein, called by TCRdb with MiXCR from the 5' RACE reads. This table holds fewer than 65,000 distinct CDR3 sequences, under 11% found once. This clonotype was seen more than once but under ten times. Antigen unknown. The sample taken for sequencing was whole blood. The clonotype was recovered from an adult who was a healthcare worker with PCR-confirmed SARS-CoV-2 infection or an uninfected control (not recorded which). The J gene is TRBJ1-1, the V gene TRBV11-2; TRBD1 aligns across 8 bases. CDR3 coding DNA: TGTGCCAGCAGCTGGCAGGGGGCGATGAACACTGAAGCTTTCTTT. Residues: CASSWQGAMNTEAFF.